The rows below give T cell receptor beta chains drawn from one sample of a study of Graves' ophthalmopathy and Graves' hyperthyroidism. From the multiplex PCR reads, TCRdb called clonotypes with MiXCR, one entry per CDR3 protein. Of a few hundred thousand distinct CDR3 sequences listed, roughly a sixth are singletons. Sequenced material: peripheral blood. The receptors derive from an adult woman with stable Graves' hyperthyroidism. Each CDR3 is given with its conserved first and last residue. D genes are given only for firm matches. Not all rows give a size; the values are once, few, many and, for expanded clones, a class.

d_call | j_call | clone_size | v_call | cdr3_nt | cdr3_aa
TRBD1 | TRBJ1-5 | few | TRBV5-1 | TGCGCCAGCAGCTTGGTCCGGGACAGGGGAAATTTAGGGCTTAGCAATCAGCCCCAGCATTTT | CASSLVRDRGNLGLSNQPQHF
NA | TRBJ2-2 | many | TRBV2 | TGTGCCAGCAGAAAGTCCACAGTCACCGGGGAGCTGTTTTTT | CASRKSTVTGELFF
NA | TRBJ2-7 | few | TRBV27 | TGTGCCAGCACCTCCCCTTCCGGGGACGAGCAGTACTTC | CASTSPSGDEQYF
NA | TRBJ2-7 | many | TRBV5-1 | TGCGCCAGCAGCTTGGCAGGGGGGGTCTACGAGCAGTACTTC | CASSLAGGVYEQYF
TRBD1 | TRBJ1-1 | NA | TRBV12-3/TRBV12-4 | TGTGCCAGCAGCCCGGACAGGCGCGGGGTAGCTTTCTTT | CASSPDRRGVAFF
TRBD1 | TRBJ2-7 | many | TRBV28 | TGTGCCAGCAGTTCCCGGACAGGGGCTTCCTACGAGCAGTACTTC | CASSSRTGASYEQYF
NA | TRBJ2-7 | many | TRBV19 | TGTGCCAGTAGTATACGTTTTCAGGGTACCTACGAGCAGTACTTC | CASSIRFQGTYEQYF
NA | TRBJ2-7 | many | TRBV4-2 | TGTGCCAGCAGCCAAGATCGGAGCAGGGGTCCCTACGAGCAGTACTTC | CASSQDRSRGPYEQYF
TRBD1 | TRBJ1-2 | many | TRBV12-3/TRBV12-4 | TGTGCCAGCAGTTTTCATTTGCCGGACAGGGGTTATGGCTACACCTTC | CASSFHLPDRGYGYTF
NA | TRBJ2-5 | NA | TRBV10-3 | TGTGCCATCAAAGACCAAGAGACCCAGTACTTC | CAIKDQETQYF
NA | TRBJ2-5 | many | TRBV9 | TGTGCCAGCAGCTTAAGGATGGGGGAGACCCAGTACTTC | CASSLRMGETQYF
TRBD1 | TRBJ2-7 | many | TRBV10-3 | TGTGCCATCAGTGATTCCGACAGGGGAGGCTACGAGCAGTACTTC | CAISDSDRGGYEQYF
NA | TRBJ1-1 | many | TRBV19 | TGTGCCAGTAGTCCGTCCTTTGTGAACACTGAAGCTTTCTTT | CASSPSFVNTEAFF
TRBD1 | TRBJ2-7 | many | TRBV28 | TGTGCCAGCAGTTCACCGGGACAGATTCACCGCGAGCAGTACTTC | CASSSPGQIHREQYF
NA | TRBJ1-5 | many | TRBV28 | TGTGCCAGCAGTTTATTAGGCTATAGCAATCAGCCCCAGCATTTT | CASSLLGYSNQPQHF
NA | TRBJ2-4 | many | TRBV24-1 | TGTGCCACCAGTGACAAGAGAATAAACATTCAGTACTTC | CATSDKRINIQYF
TRBD2 | TRBJ2-4 | many | TRBV5-1 | TGCGCCAGCAGCTCCGCGGGGGGGGGCATTCAGTACTTC | CASSSAGGGIQYF
NA | TRBJ1-5 | many | TRBV12-5 | TGTGCTAGTGGTTTGGTAGCTGGGACTTTGCGCAATCAGCCCCAGCATTTT | CASGLVAGTLRNQPQHF
NA | TRBJ1-1 | many | TRBV6-1 | TGTGCCAGCAGTGAAGCTTGGGTGGCAAGCACTGAAGCTTTCTTT | CASSEAWVASTEAFF
NA | TRBJ1-1 | NA | TRBV6-1 | TGTGCCAGCAGTGTTACTAAGGGGGGCACTGAAGCTTTCTTT | CASSVTKGGTEAFF
NA | TRBJ2-1 | NA | TRBV19 | TGTGCCAGTAGTATGTTTGGAAACAGCGAGCAGTTCTTC | CASSMFGNSEQFF
TRBD1 | TRBJ2-4 | many | TRBV28 | TGTGCCAGCAGACCGGGACAGATAGACATTCAGTACTTC | CASRPGQIDIQYF
NA | TRBJ1-6 | few | TRBV30 | TGTGCCTGGAGTGTACGAGGTAGCTCACCCCTCCACTTT | CAWSVRGSSPLHF
NA | TRBJ2-5 | NA | TRBV6-1 | TGTGCCAGCAGCCACGGGGGTGATGTGGAGACCCAGTACTTC | CASSHGGDVETQYF
TRBD1 | TRBJ2-7 | NA | TRBV6-4 | TGTGCCAGCCGAATGACGGGGAGACAGGGGAACGAGCAGTACTTC | CASRMTGRQGNEQYF
NA | TRBJ1-2 | NA | TRBV12-3/TRBV12-4 | TGTGCCAGCAGTTTTGGACCTGGGATATCTTGGGGCTACACCTTC | CASSFGPGISWGYTF
TRBD2 | TRBJ2-7 | many | TRBV10-3 | TGTGCCATCAGAAGCACGACTAGCGGAACCTACGAGCAGTACTTC | CAIRSTTSGTYEQYF
NA | TRBJ2-7 | many | TRBV7-2 | TGTGCCAGCAGCTTAAACCCTACCTACGAGCAGTACTTC | CASSLNPTYEQYF
NA | TRBJ1-6 | NA | TRBV19 | TGTGCCAGTAGTATAGGCCGGGACATACCACGTAATTCACCCCTCCACTTT | CASSIGRDIPRNSPLHF
TRBD2 | TRBJ2-7 | many | TRBV7-2 | TGTGCCAGCAGCCCGCGGGCTAGCGGGTTGTACGAGCAGTACTTC | CASSPRASGLYEQYF
TRBD1 | TRBJ2-5 | NA | TRBV2 | TGTGCCAGCAGTTCAATACGGGACAGTTCCTATCAAGAGACCCAGTACTTC | CASSSIRDSSYQETQYF
NA | TRBJ1-1 | many | TRBV28 | TGTGCCAGCAGTTATGTTGGCACTGAAGCTTTCTTT | CASSYVGTEAFF
TRBD1 | TRBJ2-5 | NA | TRBV12-3/TRBV12-4 | TGTGCCATCAGTAAGACAGGGTCGAGAGAGACCCAGTACTTC | CAISKTGSRETQYF
NA | TRBJ2-7 | many | TRBV6-1 | TGTGCCAGCAGTACAGGCTTAGCGCAGACCCCGTACGAGCAGTACTTC | CASSTGLAQTPYEQYF
NA | TRBJ1-5 | few | TRBV2 | TGTGCCAGCAGTGAAGCCTCCGGCGGGCGACAGTCCCAGCATTTT | CASSEASGGRQSQHF
NA | TRBJ2-7 | many | TRBV6-2/TRBV6-3 | TGTGCCAGCAGTTCTCCCGGGACAACCTACGAGCAGTACTTC | CASSSPGTTYEQYF
NA | TRBJ2-6 | many | TRBV13 | TGTGCCAGCAGCTGGGGGGAGTGGGTTGGGGCCAACGTCCTGACTTTC | CASSWGEWVGANVLTF
NA | TRBJ1-2 | many | TRBV7-2 | TGTGCCAGCAGCTTTAGCCTAATCTATGGCTACACCTTC | CASSFSLIYGYTF
NA | TRBJ2-7 | few | TRBV25-1 | TGTGCCAGCAGTGAGGGATCCCTTCTGGAGCAGTACTTC | CASSEGSLLEQYF
NA | TRBJ2-3 | few | TRBV28 | TGTGCCAGCAGAGGACACACCACAGATACGCAGTATTTT | CASRGHTTDTQYF
TRBD2 | TRBJ2-7 | NA | TRBV4-1 | TGCGCCAGCAGCCAAGACGGACTAGCGGGAGTGGGTGAGCAGTACTTC | CASSQDGLAGVGEQYF
NA | TRBJ2-5 | many | TRBV2 | TGTGCCAGCAGTCGGGGACCGGACGTTGGAGAGACCCAGTACTTC | CASSRGPDVGETQYF
NA | TRBJ2-7 | NA | TRBV4-2 | TGTGCCAGCAGCCAAGATAGGGTCGGGACTTTCTACGAGCAGTACTTC | CASSQDRVGTFYEQYF
NA | TRBJ2-5 | many | TRBV7-6 | TGTGCCAGCAGCCCCAGTGCGTATGGGAGCGAGACCCAGTACTTC | CASSPSAYGSETQYF
TRBD1 | TRBJ1-1 | many | TRBV12-3/TRBV12-4 | TGTGCCAGCAGTTTGCCTAGGGACAGCCTGAACACTGAAGCTTTCTTT | CASSLPRDSLNTEAFF